The 10 T cell receptor beta chains reported below all come from one sample, sequenced in a study of blood T cell repertoires in COVID-19. Clones were sequenced by immunoSEQ multiplex PCR, and TCRdb holds only the in-frame ones, with some missing. The table has around 80,000 clones, roughly 80% seen once. Input material: peripheral blood. These receptors were taken from a man in his fifties or sixties with COVID-19, enrolled during active disease.

This clone occurred many times. This chain connects TRBV7-9 to TRBJ2-1; TRBD1 agrees at 7 bases. CDR3 length: 13 residues. Germline CDR1 is SEHNR and CDR2 is FQNEAQ (reference sequence). With 5 bases clipped from V and 7 bases from J, the junction kept 5 bases outside the gene matches. The CDR3 loop reads CASSMTGLNEQFF. Here the CDR3 DNA reads TGTGCCAGCAGCATGACAGGGTTGAATGAGCAGTTCTTC.

The chain recombines TRBV30 with TRBJ2-2, with 8 bases matching TRBD1. The CDR3 has 15 amino acids. The V gene's germline CDR1 is GTSNPN and CDR2 SVGIG (reference sequence). With V trimmed by 2 bases and J by 4 bases, 6 bases remained unmatched. CDR3 in DNA: TGTGCCTGGAGTTGGGAACAGGGGGTCACCGGGGAGCTGTTTTTT. Translation: CAWSWEQGVTGELFF.

The rearrangement joins TRBV5-1 to TRBJ2-7; 10 bases fit TRBD1. After removal of 4 bases from V and 2 bases from J, the junction contained 6 bases not matched to a gene. The CDR3 is made up of 15 amino acids. The germline CDR1 and CDR2 sequences are SGHRS and YFSETQ. The CDR3 DNA sequence: TGCGCCAGCAGCCCAGCGGGACAGGGGCCCTACGAGCAGTACTTC. As protein: CASSPAGQGPYEQYF.

This chain joins TRBV5-4 and TRBJ2-4; unclear D gene. The CDR3 contains 14 residues. Germline assignment: CDR1 SGHNT and CDR2 YYREEE (reference sequence). V was pared by 0 bases and J by 6 bases, with 10 bases between. Here the CDR3 reads CASSLVADSNIQYF. The DNA for the CDR3 is TGTGCCAGCAGCTTGGTAGCAGACTCAAACATTCAGTACTTC. Supplemented by reference TRBV5-4 and TRBJ2-4, the full variable domain reads ETGVTQSPTHLIKTRGQQVTLRCSSQSGHNTVSWYQQALGQGPQFIFQYYREEENGRGNFPPRFSGLQFPNYSSELNVNALELDDSALYLCASSLVADSNIQYFGAGTRLSVL.

The table lists this clone with a count of one. V usage is TRBV10-1 and J usage is TRBJ2-7; D remains unclear. V was trimmed by 0 bases and J by 11 bases, leaving 14 bases between them. Germline V gene sequence: CDR1 WNHNN, CDR2 SYGVQD (reference sequence). The CDR3 covers 13 residues. CDR3 coding DNA: TGCGCCAGCAGTGAGTCGACGGCTCGGCGGAAGTACTTC. Its protein product is CASSESTARRKYF.

This chain joins TRBV4-1 and TRBJ2-1; TRBD2 matches at 7 bases. Looked up from germline, CDR1 is MGHRA and CDR2 is YSYEKL. Trimming removed 6 bases from V and 4 bases from J; junction bases left unmatched: 9. This CDR3 has 15 residues. CDR3 sequence reads: CASRPVGGFYNEQFF. As DNA, the CDR3 is TGCGCCAGCAGGCCGGTGGGGGGGTTTTACAATGAGCAGTTCTTC.

The chain has TRBV30 and TRBJ1-6, with 7 positions matching TRBD1. V gave up 5 bases and J gave up 3 bases; unmatched junction bases: 4. The germline CDR1 and CDR2 sequences are GTSNPN and SVGIG (reference sequence). This CDR3 region has 14 residues. In nucleotides, the CDR3 is TGTGCCTGGGGGAGACAGGGCTATAATTCACCCCTCCACTTT. The encoded protein is CAWGRQGYNSPLHF.

The chain links TRBV9 to TRBJ2-1; 8 positions match TRBD2. Looked up from germline, CDR1 is SGDLS and CDR2 is YYNGEE. This CDR3 is 15 amino acids long. Germline trimming cut 6 bases from V and 8 bases from J; bases unmatched to any gene: 13. CDR3 region: CASTYGTSILDEQFF. Written as DNA, the CDR3 is TGTGCCAGCACGTATGGGACTAGTATTTTGGATGAGCAGTTCTTC.

Written as DNA, the CDR3 is TGTGCCAGCAGTTTGTCGATGGAGGCTATGTCTGAAGCTTTCTTT. It encodes CASSLSMEAMSEAFF. The J gene is TRBJ1-1, the V gene TRBV28; D not certain. V lost 3 bases to trimming and J lost 6 bases, with 17 bases between them. The CDR3 length is 15 residues. Germline lookup yields CDR1 MDHEN and CDR2 SYDVKM. The full variable domain, rest sourced from reference TRBV28 and TRBJ1-1, is DVKVTQSSRYLVKRTGEKVFLECVQDMDHENMFWYRQDPGLGLRLIYFSYDVKMKEKGDIPEGYSVSREKKERFSLILESASTNQTSMYLCASSLSMEAMSEAFFGQGTRLTVV.

The chain employs TRBV27 and TRBJ2-3, with TRBD1 matching over 9 bases. Germline CDR1 MNHEY, CDR2 SMNVEV (reference sequence). V shed 5 bases and J 1 base; nucleotides not matched to a gene: 10. The CDR3 runs 17 residues. CDR3 amino acids: CASSPHPTGGGTDTQYF. CDR3 DNA: TGTGCCAGCAGTCCCCACCCCACAGGGGGCGGCACAGATACGCAGTATTTT.